This passage covers 20 T cell receptor beta chains from one sample sequenced in a study of blood T cell repertoires in COVID-19. The method was immunoSEQ multiplex PCR; TCRdb's version includes in-frame clones alone and lacks a portion of them. The table has 120,000 to 150,000 clones, more than 80% seen once. Sequencing input: peripheral blood. The receptors stem from a human donor with acute or convalescent COVID-19. The donor label of this sample is uncertain.

The rearrangement uses TRBV6-5 and TRBJ1-5; maybe TRBD1 (6 bases). V was trimmed by 7 bases and J by 5 bases, leaving 15 bases between them. Germline V CDR1 and CDR2: MNHEY, SVGAGI. CDR3 size: 14 residues. CDR3 coding DNA: TGTGCCAGCATAAGACAGGCGTACGATCAGCCCCAGCATTTT. Its protein is CASIRQAYDQPQHF.

The chain joins TRBV2 to TRBJ1-5; unclear D gene. Trimming left V 2 bases short and J 3 bases short, with 11 bases between. Germline V CDR1 and CDR2: SNHLY, FYNNEI. This CDR3 region has 15 residues. CDR3 protein: CASSESQVLNQPQHF. CDR3 DNA sequence: TGTGCCAGCAGTGAAAGCCAGGTCCTCAATCAGCCCCAGCATTTT.

The chain combines TRBV5-1 with TRBJ1-1, with 8 bases aligning to TRBD1. The CDR3 sequence is 14 residues long. Per germline, CDR1 SGHRS and CDR2 YFSETQ. The ends lost 4 bases at V and 0 bases at J; junction bases unmatched: 2. This CDR3 is CASSLTGVNTEAFF. DNA of the CDR3: TGCGCCAGCAGCCTGACAGGGGTGAACACTGAAGCTTTCTTT.

The rearrangement uses TRBV4-1 and TRBJ1-2, with no clear D. The CDR3 is made up of 16 amino acids. The V end was cut by 1 base, the J end by 2 bases, with 14 bases between. The germline CDR1 and CDR2 sequences are MGHRA and YSYEKL. In DNA form, the CDR3 reads TGCGCCAGCAGCCAAGGTCAGCGCACCCTGAACTATGGCTACACCTTC. This translates into CASSQGQRTLNYGYTF.

The rearrangement uses TRBV9 and TRBJ1-2; 8 bases line up with TRBD1. From germline, CDR1 is SGDLS and CDR2 YYNGEE. The CDR3 consists of 13 residues. The V gene end was trimmed by 3 bases and the J gene end by 8 bases; junction bases not matched to a gene: 6. CDR3 region: CASSGQGWGGYTF. DNA for the CDR3: TGTGCCAGCAGCGGACAGGGGTGGGGAGGCTACACCTTC. The full variable domain, completed using reference TRBV9 and TRBJ1-2, is DSGVTQTPKHLITATGQRVTLRCSPRSGDLSVYWYQQSLDQGLQFLIQYYNGEERAKGNILERFSAQQFPDLHSELNLSSLELGDSALYFCASSGQGWGGYTFGSGTRLTVV.

Only one count was recorded for this clone. The J gene is TRBJ1-1, the V gene TRBV5-1, with D uncertain. Germline V CDR1 and CDR2: SGHRS, YFSETQ. Deletions cut 0 bases from V and 4 bases from J, with 13 bases between. The CDR3 is 15 residues long. CDR3 sequence reads: CASSLEGARGTEAFF. The CDR3 nucleotides are TGCGCCAGCAGCTTGGAGGGAGCCCGGGGCACTGAAGCTTTCTTT.

This clone was recorded a few times. The chain carries TRBV5-4 and TRBJ1-1; D remains unclear. The CDR3 totals 13 residues. In germline, CDR1 is SGHNT, CDR2 YYREEE (reference sequence). Trimming removed 4 bases at V and 6 bases at J, with 13 bases between. CDR3 in amino acids: CASSPGGPPEAFF. CDR3 coding DNA: TGTGCCAGCAGCCCGGGAGGACCGCCTGAAGCTTTCTTT.

The rearrangement links TRBV3-1 (or the pseudogene TRBV3-2) to TRBJ2-4; 14 bases are shared with TRBD2. The trim removed 4 bases at V and 5 bases at J, leaving 4 bases unmatched. The CDR3 loop spans 16 amino acids. Germline V CDR1 and CDR2: LGHDT, YNNKEL (reference sequence). In nucleotides, the CDR3 is TGTGCCAGCAGCCTCGGACTAGCGGGGGGCCAAAACATTCAGTACTTC. This translates into CASSLGLAGGQNIQYF.

The rearrangement links TRBV14 to TRBJ2-2, with a weak D call TRBD1 (8 bases). Trimming stripped 4 bases from V and 7 bases from J, with 22 bases between. Germline V gives CDR1 SGHDN, CDR2 FVKESK. This CDR3 is built from 17 residues. The CDR3 DNA follows: TGTGCCAGCAGCCCCCGAGCGGGACAGGCCTTGAACGGGGAGCTGTTTTTT. This translates into CASSPRAGQALNGELFF.

The V call is TRBV28, the J call TRBJ2-7, with 7 positions matching TRBD1. V shed 3 bases, J shed 0 bases, and the junction held 8 bases outside the gene matches. Germline V CDR1 and CDR2: MDHEN, SYDVKM. CDR3 length equals 16 residues. As DNA, the CDR3 is TGTGCCAGCAGTTTTAAGTCGACAGGGAGCTCCTACGAGCAGTACGTC. Encoded protein: CASSFKSTGSSYEQYV.

The CDR3 region has the DNA TGTGCCAGCAGCGGAAGGACTAGCGGGGGGGAGTACACCGGGGAGCTGTTTTTT. Its protein product is CASSGRTSGGEYTGELFF. The rearrangement uses TRBV5-4 and TRBJ2-2; TRBD2 aligns across 15 bases. Trimming took 4 bases from V and 3 from J; bases not matched to a gene: 7. Germline V gene lookup returns CDR1 SGHNT and CDR2 YYREEE (reference sequence). The CDR3 has 18 residues.

The chain has TRBV5-4 and TRBJ2-3; TRBD2 is a possible D gene (7 bases). Germline V gene sequence: CDR1 SGHNT, CDR2 YYREEE (reference sequence). This CDR3 region has 16 residues. V was clipped by 0 bases and J by 2 bases, with 13 bases between them. The CDR3 coding sequence is TGTGCCAGCAGCTTGGGAACGGGGGGCATCACAGATACGCAGTATTTT. Its translation is CASSLGTGGITDTQYF.

This clone was recorded once. The rearrangement links TRBV7-9 to TRBJ1-1; D gene ambiguous. V was shortened by 5 bases and J by 6 bases, with 13 bases between the two germline ends. Germline V lookup: CDR1 SEHNR, CDR2 FQNEAQ (reference sequence). This CDR3 region has 13 residues. CDR3 coding DNA: TGTGCCAGCAGCCCAAACACCGGGGCTGAAGCTTTCTTT. Protein: CASSPNTGAEAFF.

The count of this clone is one. The rearrangement links TRBV5-6 to TRBJ1-1; D is ambiguous. The CDR3 runs to 14 residues. Germline CDR1 and CDR2: SGHDT and YYEEEE. Trimming pared 2 bases from V and 0 bases from J, leaving 8 bases between. In DNA, the CDR3 is TGTGCCAGCAGCTTTTCACAGATGAACACTGAAGCTTTCTTT. This gives the protein CASSFSQMNTEAFF.

The chain is built from TRBV4-1 and TRBJ1-2; no reliable D call. Germline V CDR1 and CDR2: MGHRA, YSYEKL. The CDR3 runs to 15 residues. Between the trimmed V and J ends, which lost 2 bases and 5 bases, there was a span of 15 bases. This CDR3 is CASSQTSADSYGYTF. The CDR3 DNA follows: TGCGCCAGCAGCCAAACCTCGGCCGACTCATATGGCTACACCTTC.

The rearrangement links TRBV7-6 to TRBJ2-2, with D unclear. V was cut by 3 bases and J by 7 bases, with 6 bases left in between. Germline V gives CDR1 SGHVS, CDR2 FNYEAQ. The CDR3 totals 12 residues. The DNA of the CDR3 is TGTGCCAGCAGCTTTCGCGGCGGGGAGCTGTTTTTT. Protein sequence: CASSFRGGELFF.

This clone was counted a few times. The chain joins TRBV6-1 to TRBJ2-3, with 14 nucleotides matching TRBD2. The CDR3 runs to 16 residues. Per germline, CDR1 MNHNS and CDR2 SASEGT. The V and J ends lost 0 bases and 7 bases, in that order; junction bases with no gene match: 3. The CDR3 loop is CASSEATSGGANTQYF. CDR3 coding DNA: TGTGCCAGCAGTGAAGCGACTAGCGGGGGGGCCAATACGCAGTATTTT.

The chain carries TRBV9 and TRBJ2-7, with 8 bases matching TRBD2. Germline CDR1 SGDLS, CDR2 YYNGEE. The CDR3 consists of 15 residues. J was trimmed by 2 bases and V by 0 bases; bases with no gene match: 4. The CDR3 protein is CASSVAGGGTYEQYF. DNA for the CDR3: TGTGCCAGCAGCGTAGCAGGCGGGGGGACCTACGAGCAGTACTTC. Variable domain in full (rest from reference TRBV9 and TRBJ2-7): DSGVTQTPKHLITATGQRVTLRCSPRSGDLSVYWYQQSLDQGLQFLIQYYNGEERAKGNILERFSAQQFPDLHSELNLSSLELGDSALYFCASSVAGGGTYEQYFGPGTRLTVT.

This chain uses TRBV6-5 with TRBJ2-7, with D hard to call. Trimming took 6 bases from V and 3 from J, leaving 15 bases between them. Per the germline V gene, CDR1 is MNHEY and CDR2 is SVGAGI. The CDR3 runs 14 residues. The CDR3 here is CASRTPNRDYEQYF. CDR3 in DNA: TGTGCCAGCAGGACACCGAATAGAGACTACGAGCAGTACTTC.

The chain has TRBV5-4 and TRBJ1-2; D uncertain. The CDR3 sequence is 14 residues long. Germline CDR1 and CDR2: SGHNT and YYREEE (reference sequence). V was trimmed by 5 bases and J by 4 bases, leaving 15 bases between them. The CDR3 DNA reads TGTGCCAGCAGGCGGGTGGCGGAGATCTATGGCTACACCTTC. Translating gives CASRRVAEIYGYTF.